Below are 11 T cell receptor beta chains sequenced from a single sample in a study of CD8 T cells in ankylosing spondylitis. General study points: What seemed typical of ankylosing spondylitis blood was a TCR beta motif built from about eight highly homologous variants.

TCRdb re-analysed the 5' RACE reads in MiXCR, keeping a single row per CDR3 protein. The table has 350,000 or so distinct CDR3 sequences, around 8% seen once. Their target antigens are unknown. Source material: blood, either unsorted or a sorted T cell fraction (not recorded which). These receptors were collected from a male donor with ankylosing spondylitis.

Concerning this clonotype: A much larger clonotype is one base distant, so this may be a read error. The chain combines TRBV5-1 with TRBJ2-1; D perhaps matches TRBD2 (5 bases). The CDR3 covers 14 residues. The germline V gene encodes CDR1 SGHRS and CDR2 YFSETQ. CDR3 nucleotide sequence: TGCGCCAGCAGCCTTTGGACGGGGTACAATCAGCAGTTCTTC. As protein: CASSLWTGYNQQFF.

J is TRBJ2-7 and V is TRBV5-8; unclear D gene. The CDR3 is 15 amino acids. From germline, CDR1 is SGHTS and CDR2 YDEGEE. The V and J ends lost 0 bases and 0 bases respectively, with 10 bases between them. CDR3 loop: CASSLGLQTSYEQYF. The CDR3 nucleotides read TGTGCCAGCAGCTTGGGACTTCAGACCTCCTACGAGCAGTACTTC.

The sample holds many counts of this clonotype. V and J are TRBV10-3 and TRBJ2-2; 9 bases agree with TRBD2. This CDR3 has 17 amino acids. V was pared by 3 bases and J by 4 bases, with 9 bases of the junction left unmatched. Germline CDR1 and CDR2: ENHRY and SYGVKD. CDR3 nucleotide sequence: TGTGCCATCAGTGACGGCTTAGCGGGAGAGGGCACCGGGGAGCTGTTTTTT. Translation: CAISDGLAGEGTGELFF.

Judged by abundance, this clonotype is medium-sized (0.01 to 0.1%). The chain recombines TRBV7-9 with TRBJ2-2; 14 positions agree with TRBD2. The CDR3 spans 17 residues. V was pared by 5 bases and J by 5 bases, with 7 bases of the junction left unmatched. Germline CDR1 SEHNR, CDR2 FQNEAQ (reference sequence). The CDR3 here is CASSASGLAGVTGELFF. Written as DNA, the CDR3 is TGTGCCAGCAGCGCATCGGGACTAGCGGGAGTTACCGGGGAGCTGTTTTTT.

This clonotype occurred many times. The chain uses TRBV20-1 and TRBJ2-1, with D maybe TRBD1 (6 bases). The V gene lost 5 bases and the J gene lost 8 bases, with 16 bases spanning the gap. Germline V CDR1 and CDR2: DFQATT, SNEGSKA (reference sequence). The CDR3 runs 13 residues. The CDR3 sequence is CSAYPTGKDEQFF. The DNA for the CDR3 is TGCAGTGCTTACCCTACAGGGAAGGATGAGCAGTTCTTC.

This clonotype was seen a handful of times. This sequence joins TRBV30 and TRBJ1-4, with TRBD1 identical over 9 bases. This CDR3 has 16 residues. The germline V gene encodes CDR1 GTSNPN and CDR2 SVGIG (reference sequence). V was pared by 0 bases and J by 4 bases, with 6 bases of the junction left unmatched. The CDR3 DNA sequence: TGTGCCTGGAGTGTACGCGGACAGGGGTTTAATGAAAAACTGTTTTTT. Translation gives CAWSVRGQGFNEKLFF.

This clonotype came up a few times. V and J are TRBV28 and TRBJ2-3, with 14 bases lining up with TRBD2. The CDR3 is 16 residues long. V lost 5 bases and J lost 1; bases outside the gene matches: 2. CDR1 is MDHEN, CDR2 SYDVKM, per germline. Written as DNA, the CDR3 is TGTGCCAGCAGTGAGACTAGCGGGGGGGGCACAGATACGCAGTATTTT. The encoded protein is CASSETSGGGTDTQYF.

This clonotype turned up a few times. The rearrangement links TRBV7-2 to TRBJ2-7; possibly TRBD2 for D (5 bases). The V and J ends lost 3 bases and 0 bases respectively, with 9 bases between them. The CDR3 runs to 14 residues. Germline V gene sequence: CDR1 SGHTA, CDR2 FQGNSA. The CDR3 region has the DNA TGTGCCAGCAGCTTCCCGGGGTCCTCCTACGAGCAGTACTTC. It translates to CASSFPGSSYEQYF.

The chain has TRBV20-1 and TRBJ1-6; D may be TRBD1 (5 bases). The CDR3 extends over 15 amino acids. The V end lost 0 bases, the J end lost 7 bases, and 13 bases lay between the germline ends. Germline CDR1 and CDR2: DFQATT and SNEGSKA (reference sequence). The CDR3 nucleotides are TGCAGTGCTAGAGATTTTGCCAGGGCGAATTCACCCCTCCACTTT. It codes for CSARDFARANSPLHF.

V and J are TRBV5-6 and TRBJ2-7; TRBD2 might be the D (5 bases). The germline V gene has CDR1 SGHDT and CDR2 YYEEEE. The CDR3 loop spans 13 amino acids. V was pared by 0 bases and J by 5 bases, with 9 bases between. Written as DNA, the CDR3 is TGTGCCAGCAGCTTGGCCGGGGTCGACGAGCAGTACTTC. The encoded protein is CASSLAGVDEQYF. Variable domain in full (rest from reference TRBV5-6 and TRBJ2-7): DAGVTQSPTHLIKTRGQQVTLRCSPKSGHDTVSWYQQALGQGPQFIFQYYEEEERQRGNFPDRFSGHQFPNYSSELNVNALLLGDSALYLCASSLAGVDEQYFGPGTRLTVT.

The table lists this clonotype with a few counts. This rearrangement joins TRBV5-1 to TRBJ2-5; D possibly corresponds to TRBD2 (6 bases). CDR3 length equals 14 residues. Trimming stripped 1 base from V and 5 bases from J, with 12 bases between. Germline values: CDR1 SGHRS, CDR2 YFSETQ. CDR3 amino acids: CASSLQPGVETQYF. CDR3 nucleotide sequence: TGCGCCAGCAGCTTGCAACCGGGAGTGGAGACCCAGTACTTC.